Sequencing of this T cell receptor (beta chain) was carried out in a study of cytomegalovirus exposure and HLA in healthy donors. Study-level background: Roughly four fifths of several hundred genotyped donors fell in the Caucasian-associated ancestry cluster.

The PCR made use of 60 Vbeta and 13 Jbeta primers. Clones were read by immunoSEQ multiplex PCR, and TCRdb kept only the in-frame ones, dropping some. The sample records under 150,000 clones, 80% being singletons. Study-wide results and caveats: What a later analysis showed was that several of the most significant clusters appeared linked to common viral pathogens. There were approximately 150 TCR beta chains listed as cytomegalovirus-associated. V- and J-gene trimming of TCR beta was linked (in a later analysis) to a missense DCLRE1C variant.

In the case of this clone: Its matching antigen is unknown.

Germline CDR1 and CDR2: MNHEY and SVGAGI. This CDR3 has 16 amino acids. After removal of 4 bases from V and 0 bases from J, the junction contained 3 bases not matched to a gene. The clonotype originates from a woman in her thirties or forties in good health and CMV-seronegative. This chain uses TRBV6-5 with TRBJ2-2; 9 bases match TRBD2. Sequenced input: PBMCs. CDR3 in amino acids: CASSWTSAPNTGELFF. CDR3 coding DNA: TGTGCCAGCAGTTGGACTAGCGCCCCGAACACCGGGGAGCTGTTTTTT.